The 21 T cell receptor beta chains below were found in one sample sequenced in a study of T cell changes during pregnancy in multiple sclerosis. The protocol was immunoSEQ multiplex PCR, while the TCRdb copy is restricted to in-frame clones and leaves out a portion. The data show about 64,000 clones, roughly 92% seen once. This specimen consisted of peripheral blood, obtained in the second trimester of pregnancy. The receptor source for this set is a female donor with multiple sclerosis, enrolled in a pregnancy study.

The J gene is TRBJ2-7, the V gene TRBV19, with TRBD2 matching over 7 bases. Germline-derived CDR1 and CDR2 are LNHDA and SQIVND (reference sequence). The V gene end was trimmed by 5 bases and the J gene end by 7 bases; junction bases not matched to a gene: 8. CDR3 length equals 13 residues. The CDR3 DNA reads TGTGCCAGTAGTCATCGGGGGGACTTGGAGCAGTACTTC. Protein product: CASSHRGDLEQYF. The full variable domain, rest sourced from reference TRBV19 and TRBJ2-7, is DGGITQSPKYLFRKEGQNVTLSCEQNLNHDAMYWYRQDPGQGLRLIYYSQIVNDFQKGDIAEGYSVSREKKESFPLTVTSAQKNPTAFYLCASSHRGDLEQYFGPGTRLTVT.

This sequence joins TRBV5-1 and TRBJ2-7; D may be TRBD2 (6 bases). Germline V gene sequence: CDR1 SGHRS, CDR2 YFSETQ. The CDR3 sequence is 13 residues long. V dropped 0 bases and J dropped 6 bases, with 10 bases sitting between them. This CDR3 is CASSLGTTTEQYF. CDR3 in DNA: TGCGCCAGCAGCTTGGGGACTACTACCGAGCAGTACTTC.

The chain combines TRBV4-3 with TRBJ2-6; weak D call: TRBD1 (5 bases). The ends were cut back, 0 bases at V and 2 bases at J, with 11 bases in the middle. Germline lookup yields CDR1 LGHNA and CDR2 YSLEER. This CDR3 has 17 amino acids. The CDR3 reads CASSQDGAQTGANVLTF. The DNA for the CDR3 is TGCGCCAGCAGCCAAGATGGGGCGCAGACTGGGGCCAACGTCCTGACTTTC.

The chain recombines TRBV7-2 with TRBJ1-4, with a tentative D call TRBD1 (6 bases). The CDR3 runs to 14 residues. Germline CDR1 reads SGHTA; CDR2 reads FQGNSA. With 5 bases removed from V and 8 bases from J, the gap between germline ends came to 15 bases. The CDR3 sequence is CASSPRTAEEKLFF. The DNA for the CDR3 is TGTGCCAGCAGCCCCAGGACAGCTGAAGAAAAACTGTTTTTT. Drawing the rest from reference TRBV7-2 and TRBJ1-4, the complete variable domain is GAGVSQSPSNKVTEKGKDVELRCDPISGHTALYWYRQSLGQGLEFLIYFQGNSAPDKSGLPSDRFSAERTGGSVSTLTIQRTQQEDSAVYLCASSPRTAEEKLFFGSGTQLSVL.

V gene TRBV18 combines with J gene TRBJ2-7; tentatively, D is TRBD1 (6 bases). The CDR3 is 17 residues long. V was pared by 3 bases and J by 4 bases, with 22 bases between. Germline V CDR1 and CDR2: KGHSH, LQKENI. CDR3 DNA sequence: TGTGCCAGCTCACCCTATAACCCAGGGGAGAGCGGATACGAGCAGTACTTC. This encodes CASSPYNPGESGYEQYF.

Comment on this clone: The junction departs from the called germline gene at one end, perhaps through a read error. The chain joins TRBV29-1 to TRBJ1-2; 8 nucleotides match TRBD1. There are 11 residues in the CDR3. CDR1 and CDR2 (germline): SQVTM, ANQGSEA. The CDR3 loop reads CSVQDRGGYTF. CDR3 nucleotides: TGCAGCGTTCAAGACAGGGGAGGCTACACCTTC.

The gene calls are TRBV11-2 and TRBJ2-7; TRBD2 is a possible D gene (5 bases). Germline lookup yields CDR1 SGHAT and CDR2 FQNNGV. V was shortened by 3 bases and J by 5 bases, with 14 bases between the two germline ends. CDR3 length: 14 residues. The CDR3 sequence: CASSLESSHDEQYF. As DNA, the CDR3 is TGTGCCAGCAGCTTGGAATCTAGCCACGACGAGCAGTACTTC.

The chain has TRBV6-1 and TRBJ2-4, with D maybe TRBD2 (5 bases). Germline values: CDR1 MNHNS, CDR2 SASEGT. CDR3 size: 17 residues. Trimming removed 2 bases from V and 3 bases from J, with 17 bases in between. Here the CDR3 DNA reads TGTGCCAGCAGTGAATCACGAGGGTATATCGGCAAAAACATTCAGTACTTC. Protein sequence: CASSESRGYIGKNIQYF.

The rearrangement uses TRBV4-1 and TRBJ2-5; 10 bases agree with TRBD1. The J call is in doubt because the DNA end fits TRBJ2-7 better. CDR1 is MGHRA, CDR2 YSYEKL, per germline. The CDR3 runs to 17 residues. The CDR3 DNA is TGCGCCAGCAGCCTTCTCACCGGTCCCGGGACAGGGGACGAGCAGTACTTC. This sequence encodes CASSLLTGPGTGDEQYF.

V is TRBV19 and J is TRBJ1-1; D is perhaps TRBD1 (6 bases). Germline CDR1 is LNHDA and CDR2 is SQIVND (reference sequence). V lost 7 bases and J lost 3, with 15 bases in between. The CDR3 covers 14 residues. The CDR3 sequence: CASKITGLYTEAFF. Written as DNA, the CDR3 is TGTGCCAGTAAGATAACAGGGCTCTACACTGAAGCTTTCTTT.

The chain employs TRBV5-4 and TRBJ2-7; 14 nucleotides align to TRBD2. This CDR3 spans 18 amino acids. The germline CDR1 and CDR2 sequences are SGHNT and YYREEE (reference sequence). V lost 4 bases and J lost 1; bases outside the gene matches: 10. CDR3 loop: CASSPSTSGRAISYEQYF. DNA of the CDR3: TGTGCCAGCAGCCCGTCGACTAGCGGGAGGGCCATATCCTACGAGCAGTACTTC.

This chain uses TRBV29-1 with TRBJ2-1, with 7 nucleotides matching TRBD2. This CDR3 region has 13 residues. Germline loops: CDR1 SQVTM, CDR2 ANQGSEA. CDR3 sequence reads: CSMGGGSYNEQFF. CDR3 nucleotides: TGCAGTATGGGGGGAGGGAGCTACAATGAGCAGTTCTTC.

The rearrangement joins TRBV6-1 to TRBJ2-7; D may be TRBD1 (5 bases). The CDR3 spans 12 residues. The ends were cut back, 7 bases at V and 2 bases at J, with 9 bases in the middle. Looked up from germline, CDR1 is MNHNS and CDR2 is SASEGT. CDR3 residues: CASNGATYEQYF. The CDR3 DNA sequence: TGTGCCAGCAATGGGGCTACCTACGAGCAGTACTTC.

The gene calls are TRBV28 and TRBJ1-5, with TRBD1 as a possible D gene (6 bases). CDR3 size: 15 residues. Germline CDR1 reads MDHEN; CDR2 reads SYDVKM. Trimming left V 3 bases short and J 5 bases short, with 14 bases between. The CDR3 here is CASSLGARRHQPQHF. In nucleotides, the CDR3 is TGTGCCAGCAGTTTGGGGGCCCGCCGGCATCAGCCCCAGCATTTT.

This clone was detected only once. V and J are TRBV7-9 and TRBJ2-7; D may be TRBD1 (6 bases). This CDR3 is 14 amino acids long. CDR1 and CDR2 from the germline V gene are SEHNR and FQNEAQ (reference sequence). Trimming cost V 7 bases and J 0 bases, with 13 bases left between them. The CDR3 DNA is TGTGCCAGCACCTGGACAGAAGCCTCCTACGAGCAGTACTTC. Its translation is CASTWTEASYEQYF.

This clone was counted a single time. V gene TRBV29-1 combines with J gene TRBJ1-1; no firm D call. CDR3 length equals 12 residues. Trimming left V 7 bases short and J 7 bases short, with 16 bases between. Per germline, CDR1 SQVTM and CDR2 ANQGSEA. CDR3 in amino acids: CSAAKPGNEAFF. The CDR3 bases are TGCAGCGCCGCGAAACCCGGGAATGAAGCTTTCTTT.

The chain is built from TRBV5-4 and TRBJ2-5, with 9 bases that match TRBD2. Germline V gene sequence: CDR1 SGHNT, CDR2 YYREEE (reference sequence). The CDR3 loop spans 15 amino acids. V was clipped by 1 base and J by 2 bases; unmatched bases: 3. The CDR3 nucleotides read TGTGCCAGCAGCTTGACTAGCGGGCCTCAAGAGACCCAGTACTTC. Its translation is CASSLTSGPQETQYF.

This chain uses TRBV27 with TRBJ2-1, with 8 nucleotides matching TRBD2. Germline CDR1 and CDR2: MNHEY and SMNVEV (reference sequence). Trimming at V came to 5 bases and at J to 4 bases, leaving 10 bases not matched to a gene. The CDR3 length is 16 residues. In DNA form, the CDR3 reads TGTGCCAGCAGTATTAGTAGCGGGGAACCTTACAATGAGCAGTTCTTC. Protein product: CASSISSGEPYNEQFF.

This clone was detected a few times. The chain's CDR3 is CASTDSPLAGGAGELFF. The CDR3 DNA sequence: TGTGCCAGCACCGACTCCCCTCTAGCGGGAGGGGCCGGGGAGCTGTTTTTT. The V gene is TRBV28, the J gene TRBJ2-2, with TRBD2 matching over 12 bases. Germline V gene lookup returns CDR1 MDHEN and CDR2 SYDVKM. V was clipped by 7 bases and J by 6 bases; unmatched bases: 12. The CDR3 loop spans 17 amino acids.

This clone was observed a few times. This chain joins TRBV5-1 and TRBJ2-6; D gene ambiguous. The CDR3 totals 15 residues. Per germline, CDR1 SGHRS and CDR2 YFSETQ. The V end lost 2 bases, the J end lost 0 bases, and 6 bases lay between the germline ends. CDR3 bases: TGCGCCAGCAGCTTATCTGTCTCTGGGGCCAACGTCCTGACTTTC. It yields the protein CASSLSVSGANVLTF.

This chain links TRBV29-1 with TRBJ1-4; TRBD1 is a possible D gene (5 bases). The CDR3 extends over 14 amino acids. V was trimmed by 4 bases and J by 0 bases, leaving 9 bases between them. CDR1 and CDR2 (germline): SQVTM, ANQGSEA. CDR3 DNA: TGCAGCGTTGGGGGCATGGCAACTAATGAAAAACTGTTTTTT. Translation: CSVGGMATNEKLFF.